These T cell receptor beta chains were read from a single sample in a study of T cells in tumors after PD-1 blockade. TCRdb's table, derived via immunoSEQ multiplex PCR, lists solely in-frame clones and lacks some. The sample lists roughly 49,000 clones, 81% occurring once. Material: PBMCs, obtained before anti-PD-1 treatment. The receptors were sampled from a human donor with basal cell carcinoma. CDR3s include the opening cysteine and the closing phenylalanine or tryptophan. A D gene is named only where the DNA matches it firmly. Clone size, where shown, is once, few, many, or a class for clones that have expanded.

d_call j_call clone_size v_call cdr3_nt cdr3_aa
TRBD1 TRBJ2-7 - TRBV25-1 TGTGCCAGCCGAGACAGGGGTGCCCGGAACGAGCAGTACTTC CASRDRGARNEQYF
- TRBJ2-7 - TRBV12-5 TGTGCTAGTGGCCCCTCTTGGGGGTACGAGCAGTACTTC CASGPSWGYEQYF
- TRBJ2-5 - TRBV24-1 TGTGCCACCAGTGATCCTATCGGGGGTGGAGAGACCCAGTACTTC CATSDPIGGGETQYF
TRBD1 TRBJ1-1 - TRBV6-5 TGTGCCAGCATCCCCGGACAGGGGGTTACTGAAGCTTTCTTT CASIPGQGVTEAFF
TRBD1 TRBJ1-2 few TRBV7-8 TGTGCCAGCAGCTTAGATCGCCAGGGGGCGTTCACTTCCTATGGCTACACCTTC CASSLDRQGAFTSYGYTF
- TRBJ2-5 - TRBV12-3/TRBV12-4 TGTGCCAGCACGGACATGAAGGGGACCCAGTACTTC CASTDMKGTQYF
TRBD1 TRBJ2-7 - TRBV30 TGTGCCTGGGAACAGGGGGCAGGCGAGCAGTACTTC CAWEQGAGEQYF
- TRBJ2-3 - TRBV29-1 TGCAGCGTCGATCCGGATGCCGGAGATACGCAGTATTTT CSVDPDAGDTQYF
TRBD1 TRBJ2-5 - TRBV24-1 TGTGCCACCAGTGATAGGGGACAGGGGACCCAGTACTTC CATSDRGQGTQYF
- TRBJ2-7 - TRBV7-8 TGTGCCAGCAGCTGGGTGGGGGCGGGGACCGGGTACGAGCAGTACTTC CASSWVGAGTGYEQYF